The 26 T cell receptor beta chains given below trace back to one sample, sequenced in a study of identical twins. A single record per CDR3 protein comes from TCRdb applying MiXCR to the 5' RACE reads. There are 450,000 or so distinct CDR3 sequences in the sample; 14% occur only once, and about 0.53% lies in the top ten. This sample also appeared in a second study, on yellow fever vaccine responses in identical twins.

Input material: CD4+ T cells sorted from blood. These receptors all come from a woman aged 18-29 years in good health.

This clonotype was seen repeatedly, ten times or more. The V gene is TRBV29-1, the J gene TRBJ2-7; D uncertain. The CDR3 sequence is 12 residues long. Germline loops: CDR1 SQVTM, CDR2 ANQGSEA. Trimming stripped 7 bases from V and 0 bases from J, with 10 bases between. In DNA, the CDR3 is TGCAGCGCCAGACTCCTCTCCTACGAGCAGTACTTC. Its protein product is CSARLLSYEQYF.

The chain couples TRBV20-1 to TRBJ2-2; the match to TRBD2 covers 8 bases. CDR1 and CDR2 (germline): DFQATT, SNEGSKA (reference sequence). J gave up 4 bases and V 3 bases, and 10 bases lay outside the gene matches. The length of the CDR3 is 16 residues. The CDR3 loop is CSASRSAGAGTGELFF. CDR3 nucleotide sequence: TGCAGTGCTAGCAGATCAGCGGGAGCGGGCACCGGGGAGCTGTTTTTT.

This clonotype was seen a few times. The chain employs TRBV28 and TRBJ2-7; unclear D gene. Germline V lookup: CDR1 MDHEN, CDR2 SYDVKM. V lost 4 bases to trimming and J lost 5 bases, with 15 bases between them. The CDR3 has 14 amino acids. CDR3 loop: CASSSPGWVHEQYF. In DNA form, the CDR3 reads TGTGCCAGCAGTTCCCCAGGATGGGTCCACGAGCAGTACTTC. The full variable domain, with the rest looked up from reference TRBV28 and TRBJ2-7, is DVKVTQSSRYLVKRTGEKVFLECVQDMDHENMFWYRQDPGLGLRLIYFSYDVKMKEKGDIPEGYSVSREKKERFSLILESASTNQTSMYLCASSSPGWVHEQYFGPGTRLTVT.

This clonotype was detected many times. This chain links TRBV29-1 with TRBJ2-2, with TRBD1 matching over 7 bases. Per the germline V gene, CDR1 is SQVTM and CDR2 is ANQGSEA. CDR3 size: 15 residues. The V segment lost 7 bases and the J segment 4 bases; nucleotides outside the gene matches: 12. The CDR3 DNA is TGCAGCGGTGGGAGAGGGGGCGCGAGCACCGGGGAGCTGTTTTTT. Protein: CSGGRGGASTGELFF.

The chain combines TRBV10-3 with TRBJ2-3; D is perhaps TRBD1 (6 bases). This CDR3 has 13 residues. Trimming took off 6 bases at V and 2 bases at J, with 9 bases between the two ends. Per germline, CDR1 ENHRY and CDR2 SYGVKD. Here the CDR3 DNA reads TGTGCCATCAGGGACAGTTCCACAGATACGCAGTATTTT. Translating gives CAIRDSSTDTQYF.

This clonotype came up a few times. The CDR3 coding sequence is TGTGCCAGCAGCCAAGTTCGGGGGAACACAGATACGCAGTATTTT. Translated, it gives CASSQVRGNTDTQYF. The chain joins TRBV14 to TRBJ2-3; D may be TRBD2 (6 bases). With 1 base removed from V and 2 bases from J, the gap between germline ends came to 10 bases. This CDR3 contains 15 residues. Germline CDR1 reads SGHDN; CDR2 reads FVKESK.

This chain joins TRBV3-1 and TRBJ2-7; D is unclear. CDR1 and CDR2 from the germline V gene are LGHDT and YNNKEL (reference sequence). The CDR3 runs to 15 residues. V was pared by 1 base and J by 3 bases, with 13 bases between. CDR3 sequence reads: CASSQAARASYEQYF. For the CDR3, the DNA is TGTGCCAGCAGCCAAGCAGCCCGGGCCAGCTACGAGCAGTACTTC.

A few counts support this clonotype. The chain recombines TRBV5-1 with TRBJ2-5; D not certain. Germline V gene sequence: CDR1 SGHRS, CDR2 YFSETQ. This CDR3 is 14 amino acids long. V lost 0 bases, J lost 5 bases, and 11 bases lay in between. The CDR3 region has the DNA TGCGCCAGCAGCTTGGTTGTCTCTCCCGAGACCCAGTACTTC. Translation: CASSLVVSPETQYF. The full variable domain, with the rest looked up from reference TRBV5-1 and TRBJ2-5, is KAGVTQTPRYLIKTRGQQVTLSCSPISGHRSVSWYQQTPGQGLQFLFEYFSETQRNKGNFPGRFSGRQFSNSRSEMNVSTLELGDSALYLCASSLVVSPETQYFGPGTRLLVL.

This clonotype was seen only a few times. CDR3 sequence (DNA): TGCAGTGTCCCCTTTCACGCAGGGACGCAGTATTTT. It is translated as CSVPFHAGTQYF. The V and J genes are TRBV20-1 and TRBJ2-3; D is perhaps TRBD1 (5 bases). V lost 7 bases and J 9 bases, leaving 17 bases between the germline ends. The CDR3 is 12 residues long. CDR1 is DFQATT and CDR2 is SNEGSKA in the germline V gene (reference sequence).

The chain links TRBV7-6 to TRBJ2-7; D gene unclear. The V gene lost 1 base and the J gene lost 2 bases, with 12 bases spanning the gap. The CDR3 covers 15 residues. Germline V gene sequence: CDR1 SGHVS, CDR2 FNYEAQ. DNA of the CDR3: TGTGCCAGCAGCTTAGTGGTGGAGCGTACCTACGAGCAGTACTTC. Translated: CASSLVVERTYEQYF.

V usage is TRBV30 and J usage is TRBJ2-5; D not resolved. V gave up 3 bases and J gave up 4 bases, with 12 bases separating them. This CDR3 contains 13 residues. CDR1 and CDR2 from the germline V gene are GTSNPN and SVGIG (reference sequence). This CDR3 is CAWRFGILETQYF. In nucleotides, the CDR3 is TGTGCCTGGAGGTTCGGTATCCTAGAGACCCAGTACTTC.

This clonotype has just a few counts. This sequence joins TRBV6-1 and TRBJ2-3, with D perhaps TRBD1 (6 bases). Germline-derived CDR1 and CDR2 are MNHNS and SASEGT. This CDR3 contains 16 residues. Trimming took 5 bases from V and 6 from J, leaving 21 bases between them. CDR3 sequence: CASSRMGDIKADTQYF. As DNA, the CDR3 is TGTGCCAGCAGTCGCATGGGGGACATTAAAGCGGATACGCAGTATTTT.

The sample holds many counts of this clonotype. This chain joins TRBV12-3 or TRBV12-4 and TRBJ2-7, with D hard to call. Trimming removed 5 bases from V and 3 bases from J, with 14 bases in between. There are 14 residues in the CDR3. In DNA, the CDR3 is TGTGCCAGCAGTCCGCCTCAAGTCCTCTACGAGCAGTACTTC. This sequence encodes CASSPPQVLYEQYF.

The chain is built from TRBV18 and TRBJ2-3; 9 nucleotides match TRBD2. V shed 2 bases, J shed 0 bases, and the junction held 6 bases outside the gene matches. Germline V CDR1 and CDR2: KGHSH, LQKENI. The length of the CDR3 is 17 residues. Here the CDR3 reads CASSPVSLAGSTDTQYF. CDR3 bases: TGTGCCAGCTCACCAGTATCCCTAGCGGGAAGCACAGATACGCAGTATTTT. Looking up the rest from reference TRBV18 and TRBJ2-3 gives the full variable domain: NAGVMQNPRHLVRRRGQEARLRCSPMKGHSHVYWYRQLPEEGLKFMVYLQKENIIDESGMPKERFSAEFPKEGPSILRIQQVVRGDSAAYFCASSPVSLAGSTDTQYFGPGTRLTVL.

This clonotype was recorded a few times. The V call is TRBV10-3, the J call TRBJ2-1, with TRBD2 matching over 11 bases. The CDR3 is 15 residues long. The V and J ends lost 7 bases and 8 bases, in that order; junction bases with no gene match: 10. Germline V CDR1 and CDR2: ENHRY, SYGVKD. The CDR3 DNA follows: TGTGCCATCACCGAAGTAGCGGGAGGGCCTGATGAGCAGTTCTTC. It translates to CAITEVAGGPDEQFF.

This clonotype was seen a handful of times. The gene calls are TRBV4-3 and TRBJ1-5, with 7 nucleotides matching TRBD1. Per germline, CDR1 LGHNA and CDR2 YSLEER. Unmatched junction bases numbered 3, after V lost 0 bases and J lost 4 bases. This CDR3 contains 15 residues. This CDR3 reads CASSQEGGVNQPQHF. Written as DNA, the CDR3 is TGCGCCAGCAGCCAAGAAGGGGGCGTAAATCAGCCCCAGCATTTT.

The chain carries TRBV19 and TRBJ2-5; the D gene is possibly TRBD2 (5 bases). The V gene lost 5 bases and the J gene lost 1 base, with 17 bases spanning the gap. The CDR3 covers 16 residues. The germline CDR1 and CDR2 sequences are LNHDA and SQIVND (reference sequence). CDR3 nucleotide sequence: TGTGCCAGTAGTCAGGTTAGAGGACTGAGCCAAGAGACCCAGTACTTC. It encodes CASSQVRGLSQETQYF.

The gene calls are TRBV10-2 and TRBJ2-1, with D possibly TRBD1 on 5 matching bases. The CDR3 consists of 16 residues. CDR1 is WSHSY and CDR2 is SAAADI in the germline V gene. The V end was cut by 2 bases, the J end by 7 bases, with 18 bases between. In DNA, the CDR3 is TGCGCCAGCAGTGAGGGGGCTAGGATTAGCCGGAATGAGCAGTTCTTC. This codes for CASSEGARISRNEQFF.

The V call is TRBV28, the J call TRBJ2-7; 7 bases match TRBD1. This CDR3 is built from 16 residues. In germline, CDR1 is MDHEN, CDR2 SYDVKM. J lost 2 bases, V lost 5 bases, and 12 bases had no gene match. In nucleotides, the CDR3 is TGTGCCAGCAGTCCCGGTGACAGGGATGTACCCTACGAGCAGTACTTC. As protein: CASSPGDRDVPYEQYF.

This clonotype was found a few times. The genes are TRBV19 and TRBJ2-3, with D maybe TRBD2 (5 bases). The CDR3 loop spans 14 amino acids. With 3 bases removed from V and 4 bases from J, the gap between germline ends came to 11 bases. Germline V gene data show CDR1 as LNHDA and CDR2 as SQIVND (reference sequence). CDR3 amino acids: CASSIVTTADTQYF. The CDR3 coding sequence is TGTGCCAGTAGTATTGTGACTACGGCAGATACGCAGTATTTT.

V usage is TRBV3-1 and J usage is TRBJ2-5; no clear D gene. V lost 8 bases to trimming and J lost 5 bases, with 15 bases between them. Germline CDR1 LGHDT, CDR2 YNNKEL (reference sequence). The CDR3 has 13 amino acids. CDR3 coding DNA: TGTGCCAGCGCAAAGGCGGTCGTCGAGACCCAGTACTTC. Translating gives CASAKAVVETQYF.

This clonotype was picked up a small number of times. This clone may be a read error of a much larger clone one base away. The V and J genes are TRBV4-2 and TRBJ2-1, with 9 bases fitting TRBD1. Germline loops: CDR1 LGHNA, CDR2 YNFKEQ. The CDR3 consists of 19 residues. The CDR3 DNA is TGTGCCAGCAGCCCCAAGGGGGGGACAGGGCGGGACTCCTACAGTGAGCAGTTCTTC. As protein: CASSPKGGTGRDSYSEQFF.

V is TRBV23-1 and J is TRBJ2-7; 9 nucleotides match TRBD1. TRBV23-1 is filed as an ORF, its function uncertain. This CDR3 region has 19 residues. After removal of 0 bases from V and 2 bases from J, the junction contained 14 bases not matched to a gene. The CDR3 bases are TGCGCCAGCAGTCAATCAGGGACAGGGCCGACTCGGGTTACCTACGAGCAGTACTTC. Its protein product is CASSQSGTGPTRVTYEQYF.

This clonotype was seen more than once but under ten times. This chain links TRBV7-9 with TRBJ2-7; D possibly corresponds to TRBD2 (5 bases). Germline V CDR1 and CDR2: SEHNR, FQNEAQ (reference sequence). Trimming shortened V by 7 bases and J by 0 bases, and 10 bases separated the two germline ends. This CDR3 region has 13 residues. The CDR3 DNA reads TGTGCCAGCACGGGGTCTTACTCCTACGAGCAGTACTTC. Its translation: CASTGSYSYEQYF.

The CDR3 coding sequence is TGCGCCAGCAGCCAAGATCGACTAGCGGGAGAAACCGGGGAGCTGTTTTTT. Its translation is CASSQDRLAGETGELFF. The chain carries TRBV4-1 and TRBJ2-2, with 12 bases lining up with TRBD2. The germline V gene encodes CDR1 MGHRA and CDR2 YSYEKL. V dropped 0 bases and J dropped 5; count of bases not matched to a gene: 4. The CDR3 length is 17 residues.

The V call is TRBV9, the J call TRBJ2-6; D gene unclear. V lost 4 bases and J lost 9, with 17 bases in between. Germline V CDR1 and CDR2: SGDLS, YYNGEE. The CDR3 is 15 amino acids. This CDR3 reads CASSPHVGSGNVLTF. CDR3 DNA: TGTGCCAGCAGCCCGCATGTCGGGTCGGGCAACGTCCTGACTTTC.